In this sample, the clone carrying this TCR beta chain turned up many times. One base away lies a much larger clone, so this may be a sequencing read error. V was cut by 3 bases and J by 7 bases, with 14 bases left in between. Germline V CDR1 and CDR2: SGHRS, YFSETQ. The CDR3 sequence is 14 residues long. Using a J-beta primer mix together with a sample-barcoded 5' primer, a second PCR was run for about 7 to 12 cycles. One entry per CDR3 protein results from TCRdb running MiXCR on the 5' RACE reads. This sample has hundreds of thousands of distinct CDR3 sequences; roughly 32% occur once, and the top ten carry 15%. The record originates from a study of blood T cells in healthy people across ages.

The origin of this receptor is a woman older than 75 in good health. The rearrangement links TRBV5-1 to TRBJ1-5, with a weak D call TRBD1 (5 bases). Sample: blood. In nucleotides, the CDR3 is TGCGCCAGCAGCTGGGAGGCAGGGCGCCAGCCCCAGCATTTT. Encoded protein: CASSWEAGRQPQHF.